Listed below are T cell receptor beta chains from one sample, sequenced in a study of blood T cell repertoires in COVID-19. Here immunoSEQ multiplex PCR was the method, and the copy in TCRdb shows in-frame clones only, minus some. The data contain roughly 220,000 clones, 84% of them seen just once; the ten biggest clones take up about 2.9%. The sequencing sample was made of peripheral blood. The source of these receptors is a woman in her 30s who had recovered from COVID-19. Each CDR3 is given with its conserved first and last residue. The listing skips clone size in some rows; elsewhere it reads once, few, many or a size class.

v_gene	abundance	len	j_gene	CDR3aa
TRBV4-1	once	16	TRBJ2-2	CASRQGRGAVTGELFF
TRBV7-8	-	18	TRBJ1-4	CASSSYRGPPLNNEKLFF
TRBV27	-	12	TRBJ2-5	CASSPTRGTQYF
TRBV7-9	-	18	TRBJ2-3	CASSLGLDRGQVTDTQYF
TRBV5-6	-	14	TRBJ2-2	CASSPALAPGELFF
TRBV7-9	-	12	TRBJ2-7	CASSSSNYEQYF
TRBV7-9	-	13	TRBJ2-1	CASTPREHNEQFF
TRBV28	-	14	TRBJ2-1	CASSVLAEYNEQFF
TRBV7-3	-	16	TRBJ2-3	CASSLIAGGKTDTQYF
TRBV27	-	15	TRBJ1-5	CASSFAPPGYQPQHF
TRBV4-2	-	15	TRBJ2-7	CASSQVIGLSYEQYF
TRBV7-3	-	13	TRBJ1-1	CASSLGGGAEAFF
TRBV27	-	13	TRBJ1-1	CASSLDRFTEAFF
TRBV25-1	-	17	TRBJ2-6	CASSSVSSGLGANVLTF
TRBV5-1	-	14	TRBJ2-1	CASRFLAGDNEQFF
TRBV19	-	18	TRBJ2-7	CASSMAPVIAGGPYEQYF
TRBV5-1	once	14	TRBJ1-1	CASSLAGMNTEAFF
TRBV5-1	-	16	TRBJ2-1	CASSFKRKSSYNEQFF
TRBV19	-	15	TRBJ1-3	CASSRTGAAGNTIYF
TRBV7-2	once	14	TRBJ2-4	CASSLGPAGDIQYF
TRBV4-2	-	16	TRBJ2-7	CASSQWMTESSYEQYF
TRBV11-2	-	15	TRBJ2-1	CASSSGTGSGNEQFF
TRBV18	-	16	TRBJ2-7	CASSPAGLAGEGEQYF
TRBV30	-	14	TRBJ2-2	CAWSGYWNTGELFF
TRBV10-3	-	14	TRBJ2-7	CAISLAGVQYEQYF
TRBV28	-	14	TRBJ2-5	CAIQRAGAGETQYF
TRBV6-5	-	15	TRBJ2-7	CASSYSTGGLYEQYF
TRBV19	-	16	TRBJ1-4	CASSLLMTGKREKLFF
TRBV2	-	14	TRBJ1-2	CASSRRQANYGYTF
TRBV12-5	-	17	TRBJ2-7	CASGLVLETGSRYEQYF
TRBV10-1	-	13	TRBJ2-1	CASSLQTSGRAFF
TRBV5-4	once	16	TRBJ2-1	CASSFDTSGSYNEQFF
TRBV2	-	17	TRBJ2-3	CASILGLADAQTDTQYF
TRBV7-9	-	13	TRBJ2-3	CASSWDRGDTQYF
TRBV28	-	13	TRBJ1-2	CASSFMFNYGYTF
TRBV19	once	14	TRBJ2-7	CASSIQDYSYEQYF
TRBV28	-	16	TRBJ2-3	CASSLISGGDRDTQYF
TRBV19	-	15	TRBJ2-2	CASSTGLAGLRELFF
TRBV7-9	once	15	TRBJ2-1	CASSLSDRVSGEQFF